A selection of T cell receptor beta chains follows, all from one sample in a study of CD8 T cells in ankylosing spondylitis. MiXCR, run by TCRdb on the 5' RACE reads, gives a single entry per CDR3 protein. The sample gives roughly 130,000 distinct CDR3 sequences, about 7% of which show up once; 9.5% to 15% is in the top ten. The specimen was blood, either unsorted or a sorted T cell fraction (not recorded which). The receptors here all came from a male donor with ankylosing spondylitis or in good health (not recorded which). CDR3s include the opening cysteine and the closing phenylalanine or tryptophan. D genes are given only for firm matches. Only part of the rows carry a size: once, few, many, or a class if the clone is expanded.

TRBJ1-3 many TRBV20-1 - TGCAGTGCTCTTTTCCCAGGCTCTGGAAACACCATATATTTT CSALFPGSGNTIYF
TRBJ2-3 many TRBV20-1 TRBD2 TGCAGTGCTAGGGGACTAGCGGGGGACACAGATACGCAGTATTTT CSARGLAGDTDTQYF
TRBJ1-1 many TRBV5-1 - TGCGCCAGCAGCCCCTCAGGGAGTAACACTGAAGCTTTCTTT CASSPSGSNTEAFF
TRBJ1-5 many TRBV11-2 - TGTGCCAGCAGCCCCTCCACCAGCAATCAGCCCCAGCATTTT CASSPSTSNQPQHF
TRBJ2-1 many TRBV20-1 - TGCAGTGCGACGGACAGCCGAAACGGGGATGAGCAGTTCTTC CSATDSRNGDEQFF
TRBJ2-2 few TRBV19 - TGTGCCAGTAGTATCAATGGGTGGAGCACCGGGGAGCTGTTTTTT CASSINGWSTGELFF
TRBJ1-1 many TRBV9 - TGTGCCAGCAGCCCATTTGGGGCCACGAACACTGAAGCTTTCTTT CASSPFGATNTEAFF
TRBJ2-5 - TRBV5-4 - TGTGCCAGCAGCTTACAGAGTCAAGAGACCCAGTACTTC CASSLQSQETQYF
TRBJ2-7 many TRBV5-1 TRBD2 TGCGCCAGCAGCAGGGACTCCGGGACTAGCGTCTACGAGCAGTACTTC CASSRDSGTSVYEQYF
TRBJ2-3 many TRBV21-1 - TGTGCCAGCAGCAGATTGCGGGATAGCACAGATACGCAGTATTTT CASSRLRDSTDTQYF
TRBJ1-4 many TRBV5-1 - TGCGCCAGCAGCTTGGTAGGGGATGTAGATGAAAAACTGTTTTTT CASSLVGDVDEKLFF
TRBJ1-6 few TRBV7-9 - TGTGCCAGCAGCTTAGTGAGGGAACAGGGTTCACCCCTCCACTTT CASSLVREQGSPLHF
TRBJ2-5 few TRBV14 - TGTGCCAGCAGCCAGCGCCTACCGGAGACCCAGTACTTC CASSQRLPETQYF
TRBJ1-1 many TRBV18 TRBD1 TGTGCCAGCTCATCGACAGGGACACTCACTGAAGCTTTCTTT CASSSTGTLTEAFF
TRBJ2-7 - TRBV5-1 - TGCGCCAGCAGCTTGTCCCCAGGGCTAACCTACGAGCAGTACTTC CASSLSPGLTYEQYF
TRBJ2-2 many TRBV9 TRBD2 TGTGCCAGCAGCGTATCGGCCGGACTAGCGGGAGTGTTAACCGGGGAGCTGTTTTTT CASSVSAGLAGVLTGELFF
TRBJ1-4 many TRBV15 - TGTGCCACCAACGTGGGTGGGCAGGGAGCGGCTAATGAAAAACTGTTTTTT CATNVGGQGAANEKLFF